The 5 T cell receptor beta chains given below trace back to one sample, sequenced in a study of shared clonotypes between healthy human individuals. The table came from immunoSEQ multiplex PCR; TCRdb's copy has only in-frame clones and leaves some out. Counted here are about 710,000 clones, roughly 73% occurring once; the ten biggest clones make up 1.5% to 2%. The sample taken for sequencing was memory CD4+ T cells sorted from blood. Sample subset: CD45RA-negative fraction. These TCRs come from a woman in her thirties in good health.

The chain links TRBV28 to TRBJ1-4; 8 bases align to TRBD1. CDR3 length: 17 residues. V shed 3 bases, J shed 4 bases, and the junction held 10 bases outside the gene matches. CDR1 and CDR2 from the germline V gene are MDHEN and SYDVKM. The CDR3 bases are TGTGCCAGCAGTTTGGCGGGCCTTGGACAGGGTAATGAAAAACTGTTTTTT. Translation: CASSLAGLGQGNEKLFF. The full variable domain, its missing parts supplied by reference TRBV28 and TRBJ1-4, is DVKVTQSSRYLVKRTGEKVFLECVQDMDHENMFWYRQDPGLGLRLIYFSYDVKMKEKGDIPEGYSVSREKKERFSLILESASTNQTSMYLCASSLAGLGQGNEKLFFGSGTQLSVL.

The CDR3 is CASSMAGGPQHF. CDR3 sequence (DNA): TGTGCCAGTAGTATGGCGGGGGGGCCCCAGCATTTT. J is TRBJ1-5 and V is TRBV19; perhaps TRBD1 as D (5 bases). With 3 bases removed from V and 9 bases from J, the gap between germline ends came to 9 bases. The CDR3 spans 12 residues. CDR1 and CDR2 from the germline V gene are LNHDA and SQIVND (reference sequence).

The chain couples TRBV30 to TRBJ1-3; D unresolved. Germline CDR1 reads GTSNPN; CDR2 reads SVGIG (reference sequence). V was pared by 0 bases and J by 0 bases, with 3 bases between. The CDR3 extends over 13 amino acids. DNA of the CDR3: TGTGCCTGGAGTGTATTCTCTGGAAACACCATATATTTT. Translation: CAWSVFSGNTIYF.

CDR3 bases: TGTGCCAGTAGTATAGATCATGCGCTTAGCTTCGACGAGCAGTACTTC. Encoded protein: CASSIDHALSFDEQYF. The chain uses TRBV19 and TRBJ2-7; D uncertain. This CDR3 region has 16 residues. Per germline, CDR1 LNHDA and CDR2 SQIVND (reference sequence). V was pared by 0 bases and J by 5 bases, with 17 bases between.

On this clone itself: It may be a read error: a sequence one base away is much more abundant. The chain couples TRBV5-6 to TRBJ1-1; 7 bases match TRBD1. Germline V CDR1 and CDR2: SGHDT, YYEEEE. Losses at the gene ends were 4 bases for V and 2 bases for J; bases not matched to a gene: 2. This CDR3 is built from 13 residues. CDR3 sequence reads: CASSRQGNTEAFF. CDR3 coding DNA: TGTGCCAGCAGCCGACAGGGTAACACTGAAGCTTTCTTT.